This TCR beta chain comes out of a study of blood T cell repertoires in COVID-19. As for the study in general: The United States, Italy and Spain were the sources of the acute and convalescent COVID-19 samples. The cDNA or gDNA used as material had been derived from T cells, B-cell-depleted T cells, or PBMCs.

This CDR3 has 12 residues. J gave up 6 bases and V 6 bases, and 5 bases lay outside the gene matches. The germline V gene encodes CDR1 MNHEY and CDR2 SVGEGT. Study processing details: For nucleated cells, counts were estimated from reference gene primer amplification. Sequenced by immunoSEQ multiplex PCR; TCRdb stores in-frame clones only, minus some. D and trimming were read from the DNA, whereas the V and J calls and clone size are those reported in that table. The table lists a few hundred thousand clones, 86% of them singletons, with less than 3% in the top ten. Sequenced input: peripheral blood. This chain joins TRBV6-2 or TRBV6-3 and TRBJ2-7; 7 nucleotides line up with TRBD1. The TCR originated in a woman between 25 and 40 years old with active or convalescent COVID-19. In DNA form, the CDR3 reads TGTGCCAGCAGCCGACGACAGGGCGAGCAGTACTTC. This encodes CASSRRQGEQYF.